Presented here are 5 T cell receptor beta chains from one specimen sequenced in a study of T cell changes during pregnancy in multiple sclerosis. Profiling relied on immunoSEQ multiplex PCR, and the TCRdb table lists in-frame clones only, not all of them. The sample records under 45,000 clones, about 88% being singletons. The sequencing here drew on CD8+ T cells from peripheral blood mononuclear cells, taken in the first trimester of pregnancy. These TCRs come from a female donor with multiple sclerosis, enrolled in a pregnancy study.

This sequence joins TRBV4-3 and TRBJ2-3; no clear D gene. The CDR3 runs 17 residues. The V end lost 4 bases, the J end lost 4 bases, and 21 bases lay between the germline ends. CDR1 LGHNA and CDR2 YSLEER come from the germline V gene. CDR3 sequence reads: CASSRGESSGGADTQYF. DNA for the CDR3: TGCGCCAGCAGCCGTGGAGAGAGTTCTGGTGGTGCAGATACGCAGTATTTT.

V usage is TRBV9 and J usage is TRBJ2-1, with 8 bases identical to TRBD2. The CDR3 runs to 13 residues. The germline V gene has CDR1 SGDLS and CDR2 YYNGEE. The CDR3 DNA sequence: TGTGCTTACCGGGGGGGCTCCTACAATGAGCAGTTCTTC. It is translated as CAYRGGSYNEQFF.

The chain joins TRBV5-1 to TRBJ2-5; weak D call: TRBD2 (6 bases). Germline loops: CDR1 SGHRS, CDR2 YFSETQ. Trimming shortened V by 10 bases and J by 5 bases, and 21 bases separated the two germline ends. This CDR3 is built from 14 residues. CDR3 sequence reads: CASTLPGEGETQYF. Written as DNA, the CDR3 is TGCGCCTCCACCCTTCCGGGGGAAGGCGAGACCCAGTACTTC.

This clone was recorded once. This chain connects TRBV6-5 to TRBJ2-7; 8 bases are a match to TRBD1. V gave up 2 bases and J gave up 1 base; unmatched junction bases: 7. Germline V gene lookup returns CDR1 MNHEY and CDR2 SVGAGI. The CDR3 is made up of 16 amino acids. CDR3: CASSYPGQGPSYEQYF. The CDR3 DNA reads as TGTGCCAGCAGTTACCCAGGACAGGGCCCTTCCTACGAGCAGTACTTC.

V is TRBV7-9 and J is TRBJ1-2; 7 positions agree with TRBD1. Germline V CDR1 and CDR2: SEHNR, FQNEAQ (reference sequence). The CDR3 is 16 residues long. Trimming cost V 5 bases and J 5 bases; bases outside gene matches: 14. The CDR3 region is CASSRSPARGSYGYTF. The CDR3 region has the DNA TGTGCCAGCAGCCGTAGTCCTGCCAGGGGGTCATATGGCTACACCTTC.